The entry below gives a single TCR beta chain sequence along with its context. Antigen specificity is unknown. This sample was included in a study of OX40 agonist ivuxolimab in advanced cancers. Study as a whole: Patients were treated with intravenous ivuxolimab, dosed at 0.01 to 10 mg/kg and infused every 2 weeks. Broader study findings: Partial responders at 0.1-3.0 mg/kg had among the lowest clonal expansion. CD4+ and CD8+ blood T cells expanded clonally by week 6 at 0.1 to 3.0 mg/kg.

CDR1 SNHLY and CDR2 FYNNEI come from the germline V gene. The CDR3 covers 16 residues. Between the trimmed V and J ends, which lost 2 bases and 5 bases, there was a span of 13 bases. The repertoire was sequenced with immunoSEQ multiplex PCR; TCRdb's copy has only in-frame clones and lacks some. The table lists about 17,000 clones, over 80% of them singletons. This clonotype was obtained from an adult with an advanced solid tumor such as melanoma, head and neck, liver or kidney cancer. Sequencing was performed on CD4+ or CD8+ T cells sorted from blood, taken in a trial of the OX40 agonist ivuxolimab. The chain is built from TRBV2 and TRBJ2-6, with unresolved D. In DNA form, the CDR3 reads TGTGCCAGCAGTGAACCGATACAAAGTCGGGCCAACGTCCTGACTTTC. Translating gives CASSEPIQSRANVLTF.